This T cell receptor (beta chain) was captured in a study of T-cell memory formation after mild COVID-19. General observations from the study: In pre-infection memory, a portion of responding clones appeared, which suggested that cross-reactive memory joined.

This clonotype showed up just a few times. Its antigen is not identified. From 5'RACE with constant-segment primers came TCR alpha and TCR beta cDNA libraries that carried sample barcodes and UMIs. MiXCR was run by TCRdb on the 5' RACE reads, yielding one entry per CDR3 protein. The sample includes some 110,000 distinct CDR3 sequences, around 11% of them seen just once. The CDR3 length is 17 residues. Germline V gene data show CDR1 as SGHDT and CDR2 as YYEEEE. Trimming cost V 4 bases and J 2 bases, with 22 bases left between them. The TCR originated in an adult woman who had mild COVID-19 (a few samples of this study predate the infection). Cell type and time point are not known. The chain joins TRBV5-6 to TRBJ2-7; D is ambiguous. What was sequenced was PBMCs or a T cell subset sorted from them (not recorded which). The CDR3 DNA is TGTGCCAGCAGCCCCCTATGGGTAGACAACGTAGCCTACGAGCAGTACTTC. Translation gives CASSPLWVDNVAYEQYF.